These T cell receptor beta chains were read from a single sample in a study of vaccination and CD4 T cells after COVID-19. TCRdb called the PCR reads again in MiXCR, with one record for every CDR3 protein. The sample yields more than 6,500 distinct CDR3 sequences, around 46% seen once. Their recognized antigens are unknown. Sequenced input: CD4+ T cells from blood, cultured in vitro. These TCRs come from a human donor in good health. Both conserved end residues are part of each CDR3. Each record gives: CDR3 protein, CDR3 length, V gene.

CDR3 protein: CSARVASRVAGEPQYF
CDR3 length: 16
V gene: TRBV20-1

CDR3 protein: CASSLPEVVLGQFF
CDR3 length: 14
V gene: TRBV7-9

CDR3 protein: CASSISRDGEQYF
CDR3 length: 13
V gene: TRBV18

CDR3 protein: CASSRGLNTDTQYF
CDR3 length: 14
V gene: TRBV5-4

CDR3 protein: CASSPYRGRGNQPQHF
CDR3 length: 16
V gene: TRBV2

CDR3 protein: CASRGLSSYNSPLHF
CDR3 length: 15
V gene: TRBV11-2

CDR3 protein: CASSDKGTGGQTQYF
CDR3 length: 15
V gene: TRBV6-1

CDR3 protein: CASSQGGRSGAGELFF
CDR3 length: 16
V gene: TRBV7-8

CDR3 protein: CSVAGGDRAAGELFF
CDR3 length: 15
V gene: TRBV29-1

CDR3 protein: CASSTRENQPQHF
CDR3 length: 13
V gene: TRBV19

CDR3 protein: CASSLEAGAGMFGYTF
CDR3 length: 16
V gene: TRBV28

CDR3 protein: CATSDPTGGTYGTDTQYF
CDR3 length: 18
V gene: TRBV24-1

CDR3 protein: CASRLQGTVTGELFF
CDR3 length: 15
V gene: TRBV7-9

CDR3 protein: CSASLTGGTYEQYF
CDR3 length: 14
V gene: TRBV20-1

CDR3 protein: CASSLAGSNTEAFF
CDR3 length: 14
V gene: TRBV5-1

CDR3 protein: CASSIDGNSEAFF
CDR3 length: 13
V gene: TRBV19

CDR3 protein: CAISETMNYGYTF
CDR3 length: 13
V gene: TRBV10-3

CDR3 protein: CSARDRDRVRAGELFF
CDR3 length: 16
V gene: TRBV20-1

CDR3 protein: CASSRDRVRRTNTEAFF
CDR3 length: 17
V gene: TRBV19

CDR3 protein: CASSSLAYEQYF
CDR3 length: 12
V gene: TRBV6-5

CDR3 protein: CASSQREGGGYTF
CDR3 length: 13
V gene: TRBV7-9

CDR3 protein: CATSDGTGAYEQYF
CDR3 length: 14
V gene: TRBV24-1

CDR3 protein: CATSRERAGYSNQPQHF
CDR3 length: 17
V gene: TRBV15

CDR3 protein: CASSLALGGDTQYF
CDR3 length: 14
V gene: TRBV7-2

CDR3 protein: CASSYGQPNYGYTF
CDR3 length: 14
V gene: TRBV6-2/TRBV6-3

CDR3 protein: CASSSHTRTGRDEQYF
CDR3 length: 16
V gene: TRBV2

CDR3 protein: CATSRVTIQVTGELFF
CDR3 length: 16
V gene: TRBV15

CDR3 protein: CATSLAGGYNEQFF
CDR3 length: 14
V gene: TRBV24-1

CDR3 protein: CASSYGGTGNTIYF
CDR3 length: 14
V gene: TRBV6-2/TRBV6-3

CDR3 protein: CASSPQAGQVRPYGYTF
CDR3 length: 17
V gene: TRBV19

CDR3 protein: CATSTNPPGGSGVGETQYF
CDR3 length: 19
V gene: TRBV15

CDR3 protein: CSAREDRVRYGYTF
CDR3 length: 14
V gene: TRBV20-1

CDR3 protein: CASSPGVLDYGYTF
CDR3 length: 14
V gene: TRBV4-1

CDR3 protein: CSAREAGQPQHF
CDR3 length: 12
V gene: TRBV20-1

CDR3 protein: CASSPLGTGRQPQHF
CDR3 length: 15
V gene: TRBV7-9